These 2 T cell receptor beta chains share one sample of origin, sequenced in a study of Ad26.COV2.S vaccination and SARS-CoV-2 variants. Repertoires were generated with immunoSEQ multiplex PCR, while TCRdb's copy carries only in-frame clones and drops some. The table shows around 300,000 clones, with 88% occurring only once. Regarding treatment: around 19 received Ad26.COV2.S at low or high dose, single or two shots; five or six received placebo; per-sample allocation not given. Sampling was performed 63 days after the first vaccine or placebo injection. Sequenced here: peripheral blood, sampled in a trial of Ad26.COV2.S vaccine versus placebo. Receptors originate from a person between 18 and 60 years old who received the Ad26.COV2.S COVID-19 vaccine or a placebo.

The chain links TRBV6-5 to TRBJ2-7; D might be TRBD1 (6 bases). V lost 8 bases, J lost 2 bases, and 13 bases lay in between. Germline V CDR1 and CDR2: MNHEY, SVGAGI. The length of the CDR3 is 13 residues. The CDR3 DNA reads TGTGCCAGCTTAGGGACAACTCCCTACGAGCAGTACTTC. It yields the protein CASLGTTPYEQYF.

This chain uses TRBV27 with TRBJ2-3; 13 bases align to TRBD2. V lost 4 bases, J lost 3 bases, and 1 base stayed unmatched. CDR3 length: 15 amino acids. Looked up from germline, CDR1 is MNHEY and CDR2 is SMNVEV (reference sequence). CDR3 loop: CASSSTSGRTDTQYF. In nucleotides, the CDR3 is TGTGCCAGCAGTTCGACTAGCGGGAGGACAGATACGCAGTATTTT.